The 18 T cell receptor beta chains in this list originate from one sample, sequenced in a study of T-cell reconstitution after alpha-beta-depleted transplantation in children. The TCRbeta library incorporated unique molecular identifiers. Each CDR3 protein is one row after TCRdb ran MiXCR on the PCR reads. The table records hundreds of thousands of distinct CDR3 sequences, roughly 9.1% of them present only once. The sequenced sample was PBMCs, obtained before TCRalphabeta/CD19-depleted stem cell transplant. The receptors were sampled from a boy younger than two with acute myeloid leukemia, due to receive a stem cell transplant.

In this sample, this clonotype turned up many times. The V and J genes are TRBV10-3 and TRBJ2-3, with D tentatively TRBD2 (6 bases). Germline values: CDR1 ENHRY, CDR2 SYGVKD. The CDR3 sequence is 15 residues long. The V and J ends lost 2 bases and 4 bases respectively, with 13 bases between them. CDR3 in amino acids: CAISERDSSADTQYF. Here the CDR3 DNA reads TGTGCCATCAGTGAGAGGGACTCTAGTGCAGATACGCAGTATTTT.

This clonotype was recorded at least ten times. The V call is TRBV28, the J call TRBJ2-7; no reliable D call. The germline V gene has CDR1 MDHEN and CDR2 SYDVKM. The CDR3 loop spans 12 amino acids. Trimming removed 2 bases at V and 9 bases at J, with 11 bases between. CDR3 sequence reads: CASSLGGVGQYF. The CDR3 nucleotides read TGTGCCAGCAGTTTAGGTGGAGTCGGGCAGTACTTC.

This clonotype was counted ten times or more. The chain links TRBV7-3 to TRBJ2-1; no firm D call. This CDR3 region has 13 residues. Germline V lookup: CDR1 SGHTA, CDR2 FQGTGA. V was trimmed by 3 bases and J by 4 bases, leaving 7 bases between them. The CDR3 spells CASSFTVYNEQFF. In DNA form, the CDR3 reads TGTGCCAGCAGCTTCACAGTGTACAATGAGCAGTTCTTC.

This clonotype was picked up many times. CDR3 in amino acids: CASSPPYNSPLHF. CDR3 DNA: TGTGCCAGCAGTCCGCCTTATAATTCACCCCTCCACTTT. V is TRBV28 and J is TRBJ1-6; D ambiguous. The length of the CDR3 is 13 residues. CDR1 and CDR2 from the germline V gene are MDHEN and SYDVKM. V gave up 5 bases and J gave up 4 bases, with 6 bases separating them.

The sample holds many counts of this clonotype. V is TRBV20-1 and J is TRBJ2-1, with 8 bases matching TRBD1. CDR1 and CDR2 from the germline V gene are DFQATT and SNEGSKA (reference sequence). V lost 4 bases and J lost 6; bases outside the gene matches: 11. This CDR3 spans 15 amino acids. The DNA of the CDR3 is TGCAGTGCTAACCTCGACAGGGGAAGGGGCAATGAGCAGTTCTTC. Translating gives CSANLDRGRGNEQFF.

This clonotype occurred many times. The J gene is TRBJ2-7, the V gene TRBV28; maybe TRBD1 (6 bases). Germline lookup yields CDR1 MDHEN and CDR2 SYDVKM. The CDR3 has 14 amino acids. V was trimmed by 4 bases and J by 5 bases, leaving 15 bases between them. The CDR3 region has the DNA TGTGCCAGCAGTTCCCCGACAGGTACGGACGAGCAGTACTTC. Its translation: CASSSPTGTDEQYF.

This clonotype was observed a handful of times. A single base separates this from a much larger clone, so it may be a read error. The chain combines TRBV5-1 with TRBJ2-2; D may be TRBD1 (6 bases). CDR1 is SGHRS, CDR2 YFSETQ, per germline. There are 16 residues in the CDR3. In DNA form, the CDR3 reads TGCGCCAGCAGCTTGAACCTGGGGGCGAACACCTGGGAGCTGTTTTTT. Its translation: CASSLNLGANTWELFF.

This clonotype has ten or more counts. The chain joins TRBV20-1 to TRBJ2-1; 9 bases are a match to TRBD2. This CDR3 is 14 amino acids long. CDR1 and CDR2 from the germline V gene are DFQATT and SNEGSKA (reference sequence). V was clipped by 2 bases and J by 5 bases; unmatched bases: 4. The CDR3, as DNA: TGCAGTGCTAGACAGCGGGAGGTCAACAATGAGCAGTTCTTC. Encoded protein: CSARQREVNNEQFF.

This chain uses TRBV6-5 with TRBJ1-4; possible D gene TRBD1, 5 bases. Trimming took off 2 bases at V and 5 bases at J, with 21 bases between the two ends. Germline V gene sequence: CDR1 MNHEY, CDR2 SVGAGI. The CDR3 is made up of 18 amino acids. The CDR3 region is CASSYMRLTGRGNEKLFF. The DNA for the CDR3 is TGTGCCAGCAGTTACATGCGCCTAACGGGACGGGGAAATGAAAAACTGTTTTTT.

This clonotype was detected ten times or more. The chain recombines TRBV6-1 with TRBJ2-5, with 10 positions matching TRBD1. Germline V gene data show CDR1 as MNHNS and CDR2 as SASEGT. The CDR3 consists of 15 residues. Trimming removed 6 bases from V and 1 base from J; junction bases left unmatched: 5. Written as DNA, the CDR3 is TGTGCCAGCAGCCCGGGGGACAGGGGCCAAGAGACCCAGTACTTC. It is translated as CASSPGDRGQETQYF.

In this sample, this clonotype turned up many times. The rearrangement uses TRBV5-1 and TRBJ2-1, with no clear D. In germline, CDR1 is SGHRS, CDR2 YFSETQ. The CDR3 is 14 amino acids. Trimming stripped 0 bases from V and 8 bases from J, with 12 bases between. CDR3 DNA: TGCGCCAGCAGCTTGGAAACCTTGTTGGATGAGCAGTTCTTC. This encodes CASSLETLLDEQFF. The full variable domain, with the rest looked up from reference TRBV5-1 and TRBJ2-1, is KAGVTQTPRYLIKTRGQQVTLSCSPISGHRSVSWYQQTPGQGLQFLFEYFSETQRNKGNFPGRFSGRQFSNSRSEMNVSTLELGDSALYLCASSLETLLDEQFFGPGTRLTVL.

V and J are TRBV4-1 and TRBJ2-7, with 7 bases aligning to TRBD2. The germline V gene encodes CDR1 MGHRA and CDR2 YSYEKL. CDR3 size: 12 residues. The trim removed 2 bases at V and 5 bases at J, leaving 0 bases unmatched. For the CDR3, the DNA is TGCGCCAGCAGCCAAAGCGGGGACGAGCAGTACTTC. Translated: CASSQSGDEQYF.

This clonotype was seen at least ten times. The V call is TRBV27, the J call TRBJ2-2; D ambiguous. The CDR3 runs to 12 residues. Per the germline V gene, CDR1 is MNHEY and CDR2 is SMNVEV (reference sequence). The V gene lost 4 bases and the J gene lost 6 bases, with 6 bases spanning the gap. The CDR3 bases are TGTGCCAGCAGTTCAAACCCCGGGGAGCTGTTTTTT. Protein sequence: CASSSNPGELFF.

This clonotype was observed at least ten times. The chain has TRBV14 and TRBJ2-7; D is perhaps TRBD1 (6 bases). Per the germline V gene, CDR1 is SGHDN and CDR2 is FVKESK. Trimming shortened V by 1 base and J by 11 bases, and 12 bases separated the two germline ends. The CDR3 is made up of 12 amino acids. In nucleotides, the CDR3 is TGTGCCAGCAGCCAAGGAGGGGGAAGGAAGTACTTC. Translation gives CASSQGGGRKYF.

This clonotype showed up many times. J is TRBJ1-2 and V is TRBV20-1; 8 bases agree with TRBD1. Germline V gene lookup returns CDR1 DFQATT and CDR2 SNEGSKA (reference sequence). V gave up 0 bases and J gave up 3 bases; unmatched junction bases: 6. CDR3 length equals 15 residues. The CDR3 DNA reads TGCAGTGCTAGAGACCCCAAGACAGGGGACTATGGCTACACCTTC. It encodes CSARDPKTGDYGYTF.

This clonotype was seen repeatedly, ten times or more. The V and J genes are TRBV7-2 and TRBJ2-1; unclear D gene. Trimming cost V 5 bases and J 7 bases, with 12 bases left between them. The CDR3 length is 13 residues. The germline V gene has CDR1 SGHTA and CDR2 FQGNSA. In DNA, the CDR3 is TGTGCCAGCAGCGCGAACCTGGGGAATGAGCAGTTCTTC. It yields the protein CASSANLGNEQFF.

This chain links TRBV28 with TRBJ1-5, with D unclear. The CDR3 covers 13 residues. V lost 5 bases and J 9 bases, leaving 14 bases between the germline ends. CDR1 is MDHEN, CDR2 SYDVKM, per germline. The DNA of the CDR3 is TGTGCCAGCAGTCGGACTTCTGCGGTGCCCCAGCATTTT. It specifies CASSRTSAVPQHF.

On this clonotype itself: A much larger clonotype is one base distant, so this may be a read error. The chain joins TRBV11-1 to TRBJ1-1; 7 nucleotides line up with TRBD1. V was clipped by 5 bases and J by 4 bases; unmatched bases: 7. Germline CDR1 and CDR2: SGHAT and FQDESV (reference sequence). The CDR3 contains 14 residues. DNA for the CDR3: TGTGCCAGCAGCCATCCAGGGGGTGGCACTGAAGCTTTCTTT. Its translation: CASSHPGGGTEAFF.